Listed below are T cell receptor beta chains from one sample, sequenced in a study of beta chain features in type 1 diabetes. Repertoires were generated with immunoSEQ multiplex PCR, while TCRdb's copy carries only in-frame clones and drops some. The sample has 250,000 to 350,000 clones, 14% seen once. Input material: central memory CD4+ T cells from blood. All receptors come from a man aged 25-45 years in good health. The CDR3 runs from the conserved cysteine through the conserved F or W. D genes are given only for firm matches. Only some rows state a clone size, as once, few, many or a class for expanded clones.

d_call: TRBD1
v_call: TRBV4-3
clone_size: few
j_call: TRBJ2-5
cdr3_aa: CASSPRQGQETQYF
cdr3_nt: TGCGCCAGCAGCCCCCGACAGGGGCAAGAGACCCAGTACTTC

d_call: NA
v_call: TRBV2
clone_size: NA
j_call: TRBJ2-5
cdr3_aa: CASSEGLARGKTQYF
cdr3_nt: TGTGCCAGCAGTGAAGGGTTAGCGAGAGGGAAGACCCAGTACTTC

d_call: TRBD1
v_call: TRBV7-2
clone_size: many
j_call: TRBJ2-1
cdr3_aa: CASSPGTGFSNEQFF
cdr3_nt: TGTGCCAGCAGCCCCGGGACAGGTTTCTCCAATGAGCAGTTCTTC

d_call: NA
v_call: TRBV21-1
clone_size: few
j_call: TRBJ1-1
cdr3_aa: CASSIIPPMQGTEAFF
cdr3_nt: TGTGCCAGCAGCATAATTCCTCCTATGCAGGGCACTGAAGCTTTCTTT

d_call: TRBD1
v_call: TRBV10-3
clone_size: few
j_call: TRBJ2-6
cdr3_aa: CAISPGQGSGANVLTF
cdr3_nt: TGTGCCATCAGTCCTGGACAGGGCTCTGGGGCCAACGTCCTGACTTTC

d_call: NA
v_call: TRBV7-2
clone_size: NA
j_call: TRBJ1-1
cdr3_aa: CASSQATGKAFF
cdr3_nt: TGTGCCAGCAGCCAGGCAACGGGCAAAGCTTTCTTT

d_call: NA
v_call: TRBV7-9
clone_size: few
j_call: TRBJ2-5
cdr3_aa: CASSPRDSERETQYF
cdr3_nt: TGTGCCAGCAGCCCGCGGGACTCAGAGAGGGAGACCCAGTACTTC

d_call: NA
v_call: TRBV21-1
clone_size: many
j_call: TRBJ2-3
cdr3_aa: CASSTDTQYF
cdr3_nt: TGTGCCAGCAGCACAGATACGCAGTATTTT

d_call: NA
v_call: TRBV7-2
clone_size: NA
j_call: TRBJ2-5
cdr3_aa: CASSLGKRGETQYF
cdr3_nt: TGTGCCAGCAGCTTAGGGAAGCGTGGGGAGACCCAGTACTTC

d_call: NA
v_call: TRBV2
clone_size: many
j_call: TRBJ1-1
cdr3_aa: CASSVFGNTEAFF
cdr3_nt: TGTGCCAGCAGTGTTTTCGGGAACACTGAAGCTTTCTTT

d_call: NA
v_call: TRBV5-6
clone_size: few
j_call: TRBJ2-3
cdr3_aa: CASSLGGTQYF
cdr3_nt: TGTGCCAGCAGCTTGGGTGGTACGCAGTATTTT

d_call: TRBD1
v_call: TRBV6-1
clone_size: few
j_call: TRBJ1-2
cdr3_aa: CASSPSTGGNYGYTF
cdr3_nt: TGTGCCAGCAGTCCCTCGACAGGGGGAAACTATGGCTACACCTTC

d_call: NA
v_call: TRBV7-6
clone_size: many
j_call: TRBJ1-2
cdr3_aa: CASSPQGNYGYTF
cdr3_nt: TGTGCCAGCAGCCCCCAGGGCAATTATGGCTACACCTTC

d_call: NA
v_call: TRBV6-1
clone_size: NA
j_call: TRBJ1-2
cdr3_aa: CASSGLLLNSGYTF
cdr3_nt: TGTGCCAGCAGTGGACTGTTATTAAATTCTGGCTACACCTTC

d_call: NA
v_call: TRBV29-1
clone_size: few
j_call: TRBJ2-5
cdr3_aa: CSVAVQETQYF
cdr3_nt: TGCAGCGTTGCTGTCCAAGAGACCCAGTACTTC

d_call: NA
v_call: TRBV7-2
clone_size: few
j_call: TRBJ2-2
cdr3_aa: CASSLRQGSTGELFF
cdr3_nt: TGTGCCAGCAGCTTACGTCAGGGCAGCACCGGGGAGCTGTTTTTT

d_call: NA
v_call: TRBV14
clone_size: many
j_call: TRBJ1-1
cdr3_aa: CASIKGGADTEAFF
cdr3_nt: TGTGCCAGCATAAAGGGGGGCGCCGACACTGAAGCTTTCTTT